The rows below give T cell receptor beta chains drawn from one sample of a study of response to subunit inactivated influenza vaccine. TCRdb reprocessed the RT-PCR reads with MiXCR, giving one entry per CDR3 protein. This sample has hundreds of thousands of distinct CDR3 sequences, with approximately 15% found just once. This sample comprised PBMCs from blood, obtained roughly 15 days before vaccination. The receptors stem from a man aged 50 to 59 who received an inactivated influenza vaccine. Each CDR3 is given with its conserved first and last residue. A D gene is named only where the DNA matches it firmly. Clone size, where shown, is once, few, many, or a class for clones that have expanded.

D gene	clone size	V gene	J gene	CDR3 protein	CDR3 DNA
NA	few	TRBV12-3/TRBV12-4	TRBJ1-5	CASSPTGNLNQPQHF	TGTGCCAGCAGCCCCACAGGAAACCTTAATCAGCCCCAGCATTTT
TRBD2	NA	TRBV20-1	TRBJ2-1	CSARDGTSPKWYEQFF	TGCAGTGCTAGAGATGGGACTAGCCCAAAGTGGTATGAGCAGTTCTTC
TRBD2	few	TRBV29-1	TRBJ2-7	CSVVGTSGGASEQYF	TGCAGCGTTGTCGGGACCAGCGGGGGGGCGTCTGAGCAGTACTTC
TRBD1	few	TRBV4-1	TRBJ2-1	CASSRGQGFSYNEQFF	TGCGCCAGCAGCCGGGGACAGGGGTTTTCCTACAATGAGCAGTTCTTC
NA	many	TRBV11-3	TRBJ2-1	CASSLDSYNEQFF	TGTGCCAGCAGCTTAGATTCTTACAATGAGCAGTTCTTC
TRBD2	NA	TRBV10-3	TRBJ2-5	CAISATSVQETQYF	TGTGCCATCAGCGCTACTAGCGTCCAAGAGACCCAGTACTTC
TRBD2	few	TRBV28	TRBJ2-1	CASSFVTSGWNEQFF	TGTGCCAGCAGTTTCGTGACTAGCGGGTGGAATGAGCAGTTCTTC
NA	many	TRBV29-1	TRBJ1-2	CSVEKGRSYGYTF	TGCAGCGTTGAGAAAGGACGGAGCTATGGCTACACCTTC
TRBD2	few	TRBV11-2	TRBJ2-5	CASSRTQWDGGETQYF	TGTGCCAGCAGCCGAACACAGTGGGACGGGGGGGAGACCCAGTACTTC
TRBD1	few	TRBV7-9	TRBJ2-1	CASSPWTGNDEQFF	TGTGCCAGCAGCCCGTGGACAGGGAACGATGAGCAGTTCTTC
TRBD2	NA	TRBV3-1	TRBJ2-3	CASRRGGAIRDTQYF	TGTGCCAGCAGGCGCGGGGGGGCCATTCGAGATACGCAGTATTTT
NA	few	TRBV24-1	TRBJ1-1	CATSDGGYTEAFF	TGTGCCACCAGTGATGGGGGCTACACTGAAGCTTTCTTT
NA	NA	TRBV29-1	TRBJ1-3	CSVRSSSGNTIYF	TGCAGCGTCCGGTCCAGCTCTGGAAACACCATATATTTT
TRBD2	NA	TRBV12-5	TRBJ2-2	CASGNLGQGTSGENTGELFF	TGTGCTAGTGGTAACCTCGGACAGGGGACTAGCGGAGAGAACACCGGGGAGCTGTTTTTT
TRBD2	many	TRBV7-2	TRBJ2-1	CASSLGGLGGHNEQFF	TGTGCCAGCAGCTTGGGGGGACTAGGGGGTCACAATGAGCAGTTCTTC
NA	NA	TRBV10-3	TRBJ1-6	CAISGTGGLNRRPLHF	TGTGCCATCAGTGGGACCGGGGGACTTAATCGGCGACCCCTCCACTTT
NA	NA	TRBV11-1	TRBJ2-7	CASSLGAPYEQYF	TGTGCCAGCAGCTTAGGGGCTCCCTACGAGCAGTACTTC
NA	few	TRBV12-3/TRBV12-4	TRBJ2-4	CASSRGTFVQYF	TGTGCCAGCAGTAGGGGGACTTTCGTTCAGTACTTC
TRBD2	few	TRBV12-3/TRBV12-4	TRBJ2-1	CASNLGLAGVNEQFF	TGTGCCAGCAATCTTGGACTAGCGGGGGTCAATGAGCAGTTCTTC
TRBD2	few	TRBV29-1	TRBJ2-2	CSVDLAGNTGELFF	TGCAGCGTTGACCTAGCGGGCAACACCGGGGAGCTGTTTTTT
TRBD2	many	TRBV3-1	TRBJ2-3	CASSQEILAEITDTQYF	TGTGCCAGCAGCCAAGAGATACTAGCGGAGATCACAGATACGCAGTATTTT
NA	many	TRBV5-6	TRBJ1-2	CASSLLTANYGYTF	TGTGCCAGCAGCTTGTTGACGGCTAACTATGGCTACACCTTC
NA	many	TRBV19	TRBJ2-1	CATRDGSYNEQFF	TGTGCCACCAGGGACGGCTCCTACAATGAGCAGTTCTTC
NA	many	TRBV12-3/TRBV12-4	TRBJ1-3	CASSLGNTIYF	TGTGCCAGCAGCCTTGGAAACACCATATATTTT
TRBD2	NA	TRBV28	TRBJ2-7	CASSPGLEHHEQYF	TGTGCCAGCAGTCCGGGACTAGAGCACCACGAGCAGTACTTC
NA	few	TRBV12-3/TRBV12-4	TRBJ2-1	CASSLAWEQFF	TGTGCCAGCAGCCTGGCGTGGGAGCAGTTCTTC
NA	NA	TRBV20-1	TRBJ2-7	CSASGWTESYEQYF	TGCAGTGCTAGTGGGTGGACGGAATCCTACGAGCAGTACTTC
NA	few	TRBV20-1	TRBJ2-3	CSARGLKKDTQYF	TGCAGTGCTAGAGGTCTAAAAAAAGATACGCAGTATTTT
NA	few	TRBV7-9	TRBJ2-3	CASSLLRDRTDTQYF	TGTGCCAGCAGCTTATTACGGGACCGCACAGATACGCAGTATTTT
NA	few	TRBV12-3/TRBV12-4	TRBJ2-2	CASSLAGGPNVVFF	TGTGCCAGCAGTTTAGCGGGGGGGCCGAATGTAGTGTTTTTT
TRBD1	many	TRBV10-3	TRBJ2-7	CAISETPGQGMSYEQYF	TGTGCCATCAGTGAGACCCCGGGACAGGGGATGTCCTACGAGCAGTACTTC